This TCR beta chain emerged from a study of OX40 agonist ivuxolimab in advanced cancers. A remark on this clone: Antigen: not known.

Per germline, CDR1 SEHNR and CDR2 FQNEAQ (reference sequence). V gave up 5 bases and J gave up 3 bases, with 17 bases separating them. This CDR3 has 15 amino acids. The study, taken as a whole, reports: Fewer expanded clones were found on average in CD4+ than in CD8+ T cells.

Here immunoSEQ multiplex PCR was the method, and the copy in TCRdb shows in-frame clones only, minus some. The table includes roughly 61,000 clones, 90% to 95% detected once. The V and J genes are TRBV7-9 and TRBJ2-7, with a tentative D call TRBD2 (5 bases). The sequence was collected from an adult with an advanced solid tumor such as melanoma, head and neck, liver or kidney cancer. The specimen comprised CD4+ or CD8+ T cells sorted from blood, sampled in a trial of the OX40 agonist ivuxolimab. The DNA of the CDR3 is TGTGCCAGCAGCCCGACGAGCGGAAGAAACTACGAGCAGTACTTC. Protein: CASSPTSGRNYEQYF.